Following are 19 T cell receptor beta chains from one sample sequenced in a study of cytomegalovirus exposure and HLA in healthy donors. The PCR used 60 Vbeta and 13 Jbeta primers. Sequencing used immunoSEQ multiplex PCR; TCRdb keeps in-frame clones, though not all of them. The ten top clones account for approximately 5.3%, within a sample of about 72,000 clones. Specimen: PBMCs. The receptors here all came from a woman aged 40 to 50 in good health and CMV-seropositive.

The V and J genes are TRBV5-5 and TRBJ2-7; 8 nucleotides line up with TRBD1. The J segment lost 6 bases and the V segment lost 0 bases, leaving 5 bases of the junction unmatched. In germline, CDR1 is SGHKS, CDR2 YYEKEE (reference sequence). CDR3 length: 14 amino acids. DNA for the CDR3: TGTGCCAGCAGCTTGGGACAGGGGTTTGTCGAGCAGTACTTC. Protein product: CASSLGQGFVEQYF.

This chain joins TRBV29-1 and TRBJ2-1; possibly TRBD2 for D (6 bases). Germline V gene lookup returns CDR1 SQVTM and CDR2 ANQGSEA. The CDR3 spans 14 residues. The germline V and J ends were trimmed by 3 bases and 5 bases, with 14 bases remaining between them. The DNA for the CDR3 is TGCAGCGTTGAGGTTCGGCGGGGCCACAATGAGCAGTTCTTC. Translated, it gives CSVEVRRGHNEQFF.

The chain couples TRBV7-2 to TRBJ1-4, with TRBD1 matching over 10 bases. The V gene end was trimmed by 5 bases and the J gene end by 6 bases; junction bases not matched to a gene: 9. CDR1 is SGHTA, CDR2 FQGNSA, per germline. CDR3 length equals 16 residues. CDR3 sequence: CASSVIRGTGDEKLFF. The CDR3 DNA reads TGTGCCAGCAGCGTCATACGGGGGACAGGGGATGAAAAACTGTTTTTT.

This chain joins TRBV15 and TRBJ2-1; weak D call: TRBD2 (7 bases). The V end was cut by 3 bases, the J end by 3 bases, with 15 bases between. The CDR3 extends over 16 amino acids. CDR1 and CDR2 from the germline V gene are LNHNV and YYDKDF (reference sequence). The CDR3: CATSSTSGGHYNEQFF. DNA for the CDR3: TGTGCCACCAGCAGTACTTCCGGGGGGCACTACAATGAGCAGTTCTTC.

The CDR3 DNA reads TGTGCCAGCTCACCGTTCTCCGGCCGGGACTCCGCTGGAAACACCATATATTTT. It codes for CASSPFSGRDSAGNTIYF. The rearrangement links TRBV18 to TRBJ1-3; tentatively, D is TRBD1 (5 bases). Trimming stripped 3 bases from V and 2 bases from J, with 20 bases between. Germline values: CDR1 KGHSH, CDR2 LQKENI. The CDR3 loop spans 18 amino acids.

In DNA form, the CDR3 reads TGCGCCAGCAGCTTGGCCGGAGATAGCGGGGACACCGGGGAGCTGTTTTTT. Amino acids: CASSLAGDSGDTGELFF. J is TRBJ2-2 and V is TRBV5-1; TRBD2 aligns across 8 bases. In germline, CDR1 is SGHRS, CDR2 YFSETQ. Trimming removed 0 bases from V and 3 bases from J; junction bases left unmatched: 7. The CDR3 is 17 residues long. The full variable domain, rest sourced from reference TRBV5-1 and TRBJ2-2, is KAGVTQTPRYLIKTRGQQVTLSCSPISGHRSVSWYQQTPGQGLQFLFEYFSETQRNKGNFPGRFSGRQFSNSRSEMNVSTLELGDSALYLCASSLAGDSGDTGELFFGEGSRLTVL.

The gene calls are TRBV6-5 and TRBJ1-2, with 8 bases identical to TRBD1. V lost 5 bases, J lost 4 bases, and 3 bases stayed unmatched. Per the germline V gene, CDR1 is MNHEY and CDR2 is SVGAGI. CDR3 length equals 13 residues. CDR3 coding DNA: TGTGCCAGCAGTAAACAGGGGGTCTATGGCTACACCTTC. Protein product: CASSKQGVYGYTF.

The chain combines TRBV29-1 with TRBJ2-2; D not certain. The V gene's germline CDR1 is SQVTM and CDR2 ANQGSEA. The CDR3 has 14 residues. V lost 7 bases, J lost 6 bases, and 18 bases lay in between. CDR3 sequence: CSALPTGHPGELFF. The CDR3 nucleotides read TGCAGCGCACTTCCAACCGGTCACCCCGGGGAGCTGTTTTTT.

The chain combines TRBV10-1 with TRBJ2-5; D is possibly TRBD2 (5 bases). CDR3 length: 11 residues. The V and J ends lost 8 bases and 4 bases respectively, with 8 bases between them. Per germline, CDR1 WNHNN and CDR2 SYGVQD (reference sequence). Here the CDR3 DNA reads TGCGCCAGCGGAGAGGGAGAGACCCAGTACTTC. This codes for CASGEGETQYF.

The chain combines TRBV28 with TRBJ2-7, with 13 bases matching TRBD2. This CDR3 is 14 amino acids long. CDR1 is MDHEN and CDR2 is SYDVKM in the germline V gene. Unmatched junction bases numbered 5, after V lost 5 bases and J lost 7 bases. CDR3 coding DNA: TGTGCCAGCAGTGGACTAGCGGGGGTAGGGGAGCAGTACTTC. Translating gives CASSGLAGVGEQYF.

This sequence joins TRBV11-2 and TRBJ1-2; D gene uncertain. The CDR3 is 16 amino acids. Germline CDR1 reads SGHAT; CDR2 reads FQNNGV. V was clipped by 4 bases and J by 2 bases, with 17 bases between them. The CDR3 DNA is TGTGCCAGCAGCTCGAATGGTGAGGGCAGGAACTATGGCTACACCTTC. As protein: CASSSNGEGRNYGYTF.

The V gene is TRBV30, the J gene TRBJ2-1; 7 bases fit TRBD2. The CDR3 extends over 13 amino acids. CDR1 is GTSNPN and CDR2 is SVGIG in the germline V gene (reference sequence). V shed 5 bases and J 6 bases; nucleotides not matched to a gene: 7. The CDR3 sequence: CAWSYVAGNEQFF. CDR3 bases: TGTGCCTGGTCATACGTAGCGGGCAATGAGCAGTTCTTC.

V gene TRBV9 combines with J gene TRBJ2-7; D might be TRBD2 (6 bases). The CDR3 runs to 13 residues. Trimming removed 2 bases from V and 3 bases from J, with 9 bases in between. Germline assignment: CDR1 SGDLS and CDR2 YYNGEE. CDR3: CASSVGLDYEQYF. The CDR3 region has the DNA TGTGCCAGCAGCGTGGGACTCGACTACGAGCAGTACTTC.

The rearrangement uses TRBV28 and TRBJ2-7, with 8 positions matching TRBD2. This CDR3 comprises 16 residues. V lost 5 bases, J lost 0 bases, and 9 bases stayed unmatched. Germline lookup yields CDR1 MDHEN and CDR2 SYDVKM. CDR3 protein: CASSTFSGKFSYEQYF. DNA of the CDR3: TGTGCCAGCAGTACATTTAGCGGGAAATTCTCCTACGAGCAGTACTTC. The full variable domain, its missing parts supplied by reference TRBV28 and TRBJ2-7, is DVKVTQSSRYLVKRTGEKVFLECVQDMDHENMFWYRQDPGLGLRLIYFSYDVKMKEKGDIPEGYSVSREKKERFSLILESASTNQTSMYLCASSTFSGKFSYEQYFGPGTRLTVT.

The rearrangement joins TRBV7-9 to TRBJ1-5; D is undetermined. The CDR3 is 13 amino acids. Germline values: CDR1 SEHNR, CDR2 FQNEAQ (reference sequence). V was trimmed by 2 bases and J by 7 bases, leaving 9 bases between them. As DNA, the CDR3 is TGTGCCAGCAGCTTAAGTGGAGGCCAGCCCCAGCATTTT. Its translation is CASSLSGGQPQHF.

The chain couples TRBV7-9 to TRBJ2-3; TRBD1 is a possible D gene (5 bases). In germline, CDR1 is SEHNR, CDR2 FQNEAQ (reference sequence). Trimming stripped 11 bases from V and 4 bases from J, with 16 bases between. The CDR3 consists of 13 residues. The CDR3 DNA sequence: TGTGCCGGAGAGTTGGACAACCCAGATACGCAGTATTTT. As protein: CAGELDNPDTQYF.

This rearrangement joins TRBV7-2 to TRBJ2-3; 9 positions match TRBD2. The CDR3 covers 18 residues. Trimming at V came to 2 bases and at J to 2 bases, leaving 11 bases not matched to a gene. Germline loops: CDR1 SGHTA, CDR2 FQGNSA. The CDR3 sequence is CASSLLLAGELNTDTQYF. DNA of the CDR3: TGTGCCAGCAGCTTACTGTTAGCGGGGGAGTTAAACACAGATACGCAGTATTTT.

The chain couples TRBV19 to TRBJ1-4, with D uncertain. Germline assignment: CDR1 LNHDA and CDR2 SQIVND (reference sequence). Between the trimmed V and J ends, which lost 1 base and 10 bases, there was a span of 13 bases. This CDR3 is 14 amino acids long. In DNA form, the CDR3 reads TGTGCCAGTAGTATAGTGGGTAGTGGAGGAAAACTGTTTTTT. It codes for CASSIVGSGGKLFF. The variable domain in full, with the rest retrieved from reference TRBV19 and TRBJ1-4, is DGGITQSPKYLFRKEGQNVTLSCEQNLNHDAMYWYRQDPGQGLRLIYYSQIVNDFQKGDIAEGYSVSREKKESFPLTVTSAQKNPTAFYLCASSIVGSGGKLFFGSGTQLSVL.

This chain uses TRBV6-4 with TRBJ1-4, with a possible D match to TRBD1 (6 bases). Germline CDR1 MRHNA, CDR2 SNTAGT. V was trimmed by 4 bases and J by 5 bases, leaving 14 bases between them. This CDR3 has 15 amino acids. Written as DNA, the CDR3 is TGTGCCAGCAGTGCCCGGGGGGGGCGGAATGAAAAACTGTTTTTT. Protein product: CASSARGGRNEKLFF.